The 18 T cell receptor beta chains listed next were all sequenced from one sample in a study of cytomegalovirus exposure and HLA in healthy donors. PCR used 60 Vbeta primers and 13 Jbeta primers. The table came from immunoSEQ multiplex PCR; TCRdb's copy has only in-frame clones and leaves some out. The profile shows roughly 88,000 clones, roughly 69% of them singletons. Sequencing used PBMCs. All receptors come from a man aged 50-59 years in good health and CMV-seronegative.

The chain couples TRBV6-5 to TRBJ1-2, with 9 bases matching TRBD1. Trimming cost V 4 bases and J 5 bases; bases outside gene matches: 5. The CDR3 contains 14 residues. The germline gives CDR1 MNHEY, CDR2 SVGAGI. This CDR3 is CASSSTGGGYGYTF. The CDR3 bases are TGTGCCAGCAGTTCGACAGGGGGAGGGTATGGCTACACCTTC.

This clone has a handful of counts. The V call is TRBV4-3, the J call TRBJ2-4; tentative D call: TRBD1 (6 bases). The germline V and J ends were trimmed by 0 bases and 12 bases, with 15 bases remaining between them. CDR1 and CDR2 (germline): LGHNA, YSLEER. This CDR3 has 14 amino acids. The CDR3 is CASSQDHGGLNQYF. The CDR3 DNA is TGCGCCAGCAGCCAAGATCATGGGGGCCTTAATCAGTACTTC.

A few counts support this clone. J is TRBJ2-1 and V is TRBV29-1; 9 bases align to TRBD2. The CDR3 length is 17 residues. Germline CDR1 is SQVTM and CDR2 is ANQGSEA. Trimming cost V 7 bases and J 0 bases; bases outside gene matches: 13. The CDR3: CSALRLAGTSSYNEQFF. CDR3 bases: TGCAGCGCCCTTAGGCTAGCGGGGACGAGCTCCTACAATGAGCAGTTCTTC.

CDR3 sequence reads: CSVEDRTGVEKLFF. CDR3 bases: TGCAGCGTTGAAGATCGGACAGGGGTTGAAAAACTGTTTTTT. The genes are TRBV29-1 and TRBJ1-4, with 9 nucleotides matching TRBD1. Trimming removed 0 bases from V and 7 bases from J; junction bases left unmatched: 3. The CDR3 consists of 14 residues. Germline V gene sequence: CDR1 SQVTM, CDR2 ANQGSEA.

The V and J genes are TRBV6-1 and TRBJ1-5, with 11 nucleotides matching TRBD1. Losses at the gene ends were 7 bases for V and 4 bases for J; bases not matched to a gene: 6. The CDR3 loop spans 15 amino acids. Germline V gene sequence: CDR1 MNHNS, CDR2 SASEGT. The CDR3 DNA reads as TGTGCCAGCACACCGGACAGGGGGCCAAATCAGCCCCAGCATTTT. The encoded protein is CASTPDRGPNQPQHF.

Written as DNA, the CDR3 is TGCAGCGTTGAAGAATTGGGACAGAGTGGCTACACCTTC. Protein: CSVEELGQSGYTF. The chain uses TRBV29-1 and TRBJ1-2, with 7 bases identical to TRBD1. In germline, CDR1 is SQVTM, CDR2 ANQGSEA. The CDR3 runs 13 residues. V was clipped by 0 bases and J by 7 bases; unmatched bases: 5.

In this sample, this clone turned up a few times. V usage is TRBV5-4 and J usage is TRBJ2-3; D might be TRBD2 (5 bases). CDR3 length: 13 residues. The germline V and J ends were trimmed by 7 bases and 2 bases, with 11 bases remaining between them. Germline loops: CDR1 SGHNT, CDR2 YYREEE (reference sequence). For the CDR3, the DNA is TGTGCCAGCGCGTCGGGGTTCACAGATACGCAGTATTTT. It codes for CASASGFTDTQYF.

The gene calls are TRBV18 and TRBJ2-3; 8 nucleotides match TRBD1. Germline V gives CDR1 KGHSH, CDR2 LQKENI. The CDR3 is 16 amino acids. J was trimmed by 4 bases and V by 0 bases; bases with no gene match: 6. Written as DNA, the CDR3 is TGTGCCAGCTCACCACCAACAGGGGGTCCCGCAGATACGCAGTATTTT. It is translated as CASSPPTGGPADTQYF.

About this clone itself: The conserved closing phenylalanine or tryptophan is absent in this CDR3, likely reflecting a read error. The chain combines TRBV6-6 with TRBJ1-5; 8 positions agree with TRBD1. The V segment lost 0 bases and the J segment 6 bases; nucleotides outside the gene matches: 7. In germline, CDR1 is MNHNY, CDR2 SVGAGI (reference sequence). This CDR3 is built from 16 residues. CDR3 sequence (DNA): TGTGCCAGCAGTTACTCGAGAACAGGGGGTAGTCAGCCCCAGCATGTT. This gives the protein CASSYSRTGGSQPQHV.

This chain links TRBV4-3 with TRBJ2-5, with a tentative D call TRBD1 (6 bases). Deletions cut 4 bases from V and 1 base from J, with 13 bases between. This CDR3 has 15 amino acids. Germline V gene data show CDR1 as LGHNA and CDR2 as YSLEER. This CDR3 reads CASSRQAHPQETQYF. Written as DNA, the CDR3 is TGCGCCAGCAGCCGACAGGCCCACCCCCAAGAGACCCAGTACTTC.

V gene TRBV5-4 combines with J gene TRBJ2-5; 10 positions match TRBD2. The V gene end was trimmed by 0 bases and the J gene end by 2 bases; junction bases not matched to a gene: 4. Germline V CDR1 and CDR2: SGHNT, YYREEE (reference sequence). This CDR3 has 16 amino acids. This CDR3 reads CASSLGGSGGQETQYF. The DNA of the CDR3 is TGTGCCAGCAGCTTGGGGGGTAGCGGGGGGCAAGAGACCCAGTACTTC.

The chain couples TRBV25-1 to TRBJ2-2; 7 positions match TRBD1. Unmatched junction bases numbered 12, after V lost 4 bases and J lost 4 bases. The CDR3 totals 17 residues. Germline values: CDR1 MGHDK, CDR2 SYGVNS. CDR3 nucleotide sequence: TGTGCCAGCAGTGGAGGGCTTTTCGGGACAGTCACCGGGGAGCTGTTTTTT. This sequence encodes CASSGGLFGTVTGELFF.

This clone has a handful of counts. This chain uses TRBV7-6 with TRBJ1-4; unclear D gene. In germline, CDR1 is SGHVS, CDR2 FNYEAQ. Between the trimmed V and J ends, which lost 5 bases and 7 bases, there was a span of 11 bases. The CDR3 sequence is 13 residues long. CDR3 nucleotides: TGTGCCAGCAGCCCGATAGCTGGTGAAAAACTGTTTTTT. Protein sequence: CASSPIAGEKLFF. Drawing the rest from reference TRBV7-6 and TRBJ1-4, the complete variable domain is GAGVSQSPRYKVTKRGQDVALRCDPISGHVSLYWYRQALGQGPEFLTYFNYEAQQDKSGLPNDRFSAERPEGSISTLTIQRTEQRDSAMYRCASSPIAGEKLFFGSGTQLSVL.

The chain links TRBV7-2 to TRBJ2-5, with D possibly matching TRBD2 (6 bases). Germline assignment: CDR1 SGHTA and CDR2 FQGNSA. The V end lost 6 bases, the J end lost 5 bases, and 16 bases lay between the germline ends. The CDR3 spans 14 residues. The CDR3 bases are TGTGCCAGCAGGGCCGGGGCGGGACGGGAGACCCAGTACTTC. Translated: CASRAGAGRETQYF.

This chain links TRBV5-1 with TRBJ2-6; D call uncertain. Germline lookup yields CDR1 SGHRS and CDR2 YFSETQ. Trimming stripped 4 bases from V and 4 bases from J, with 6 bases between. CDR3 length: 13 amino acids. The CDR3 DNA is TGCGCCAGCAGCGGTGCGGGGGCCAACGTCCTGACTTTC. Translation gives CASSGAGANVLTF.

This sequence joins TRBV5-4 and TRBJ2-1; 7 positions match TRBD2. CDR1 and CDR2 from the germline V gene are SGHNT and YYREEE (reference sequence). This CDR3 has 15 residues. The V segment lost 4 bases and the J segment 7 bases; nucleotides outside the gene matches: 11. The DNA for the CDR3 is TGTGCCAGCAGCCCCGAGCGGGAATTGGGGAATGAGCAGTTCTTC. Protein sequence: CASSPERELGNEQFF.

This clone was seen more than once but under ten times. The CDR3: CASSFKYAGWPTDEKLFF. DNA of the CDR3: TGCGCCAGCAGCTTCAAATATGCTGGTTGGCCAACCGATGAAAAACTGTTTTTT. The chain has TRBV5-1 and TRBJ1-4, with D uncertain. The CDR3 sequence is 18 residues long. V gave up 2 bases and J gave up 6 bases, with 23 bases separating them. The germline V gene encodes CDR1 SGHRS and CDR2 YFSETQ.

The rearrangement uses TRBV6-1 and TRBJ1-5, with no clear D. Germline CDR1 MNHNS, CDR2 SASEGT. V was clipped by 2 bases and J by 7 bases, with 12 bases between them. This CDR3 spans 14 amino acids. DNA for the CDR3: TGTGCCAGCAGTGAACGAGGCAGTAGCCAGCCCCAGCATTTT. Residues: CASSERGSSQPQHF.